The present TCR beta chain was sequenced within a study of shared clonotypes between healthy human individuals. Only in-frame clones appear in the TCRdb table, and some are missing; sequencing was by immunoSEQ multiplex PCR. The repertoire has 950,000 to 1,300,000 clones, around 75% of them found once; the top ten carry approximately 1.5%. The CDR3 contains 14 residues. Germline-derived CDR1 and CDR2 are LNHDA and SQIVND (reference sequence). The V and J ends lost 6 bases and 4 bases respectively, with 14 bases between them. This clone appeared a few times. The sample taken for sequencing was memory CD4+ T cells sorted from blood. Sample subset: CD45RA-negative fraction. This sequence was found in a man between 18 and 29 years old in good health. The V call is TRBV19, the J call TRBJ2-3; the D is unclear. The chain's CDR3 is CASRVLVNSDTQYF. The DNA for the CDR3 is TGTGCCAGTAGGGTCCTGGTGAATTCAGATACGCAGTATTTT.